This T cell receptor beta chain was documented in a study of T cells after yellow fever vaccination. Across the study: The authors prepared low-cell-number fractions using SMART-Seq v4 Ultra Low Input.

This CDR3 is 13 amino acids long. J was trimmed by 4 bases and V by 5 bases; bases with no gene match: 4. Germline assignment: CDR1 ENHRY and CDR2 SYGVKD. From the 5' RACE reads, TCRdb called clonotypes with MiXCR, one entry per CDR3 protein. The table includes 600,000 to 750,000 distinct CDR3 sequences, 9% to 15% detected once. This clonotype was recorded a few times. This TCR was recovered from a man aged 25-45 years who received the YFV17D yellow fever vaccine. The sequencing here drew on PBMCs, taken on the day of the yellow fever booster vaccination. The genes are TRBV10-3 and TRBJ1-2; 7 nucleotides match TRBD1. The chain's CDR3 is CAISTGTVYGYTF. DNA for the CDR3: TGTGCCATCAGTACCGGGACAGTCTATGGCTACACCTTC.